A selection of T cell receptor beta chains follows, all from one sample in a study of T cells in Graves' hyperthyroidism and ophthalmopathy. MiXCR was run by TCRdb on the multiplex PCR reads, yielding one entry per CDR3 protein. Of about 210,000 distinct CDR3 sequences in the sample, 15% to 20% were seen once. The sample comprised blood. The receptors shown here come from a man in his forties or fifties with Graves' hyperthyroidism. CDR3s include the opening cysteine and the closing phenylalanine or tryptophan. A D gene is named only where the DNA matches it firmly. Clone size is shown for a subset of rows, as once, few, many or a class of expanded clone.

CASSLSRGAEKLFF TGTGCCAGCAGCTTAAGCAGGGGGGCTGAAAAACTGTTTTTT TRBJ1-4 TRBD1 many TRBV7-2
CASSPTSSSYNEQFF TGTGCCAGCAGTCCAACTAGCAGCTCCTACAATGAGCAGTTCTTC TRBJ2-1 NA few TRBV28
CASSFGGRVNEQFF TGTGCCAGCAGTTTTGGGGGTCGGGTGAATGAGCAGTTCTTC TRBJ2-1 NA NA TRBV28
CSAQQAGTEAFF TGCAGTGCTCAGCAGGCGGGGACTGAAGCTTTCTTT TRBJ1-1 NA many TRBV20-1
CATSDATGAVYGYTF TGTGCCACCAGTGACGCCACCGGTGCGGTCTATGGCTACACCTTC TRBJ1-2 NA NA TRBV24-1
CASRRTGLGRTEAFF TGTGCCAGCAGGCGGACAGGGTTGGGGAGAACTGAAGCTTTCTTT TRBJ1-1 TRBD1 many TRBV5-8
CASSPGGITGELFF TGTGCCAGCAGTCCCGGGGGAATCACCGGGGAGCTGTTTTTT TRBJ2-2 NA many TRBV28
CASTPRGNQPQHF TGTGCCAGCACCCCCAGGGGCAATCAGCCCCAGCATTTT TRBJ1-5 NA few TRBV28
CASSLRGPSGSPDTQYF TGTGCCAGCAGCTTAAGGGGGCCTAGCGGGAGTCCAGATACGCAGTATTTT TRBJ2-3 TRBD2 NA TRBV7-3
CASSGQGSEQYF TGTGCCAGCAGCGGACAGGGTTCCGAGCAGTACTTC TRBJ2-7 TRBD1 NA TRBV9
CASSIWTGDIQYF TGTGCCAGCAGTATATGGACAGGGGACATTCAGTACTTC TRBJ2-4 TRBD1 many TRBV28
CASSEGGGSRGANSPLHF TGTGCCAGCAGTGAGGGCGGGGGGTCCCGGGGTGCTAATTCACCCCTCCACTTT TRBJ1-6 NA many TRBV28
CASTGMGEETQYF TGTGCCAGCACCGGAATGGGGGAAGAGACCCAGTACTTC TRBJ2-5 NA many TRBV2
CASSLDSPTQNEQFF TGTGCCAGCAGTTTAGACAGTCCCACCCAAAATGAGCAGTTCTTC TRBJ2-1 NA many TRBV28
CASSSLAGGGNEQFF TGTGCCAGCAGCTCGCTAGCGGGAGGAGGGAATGAGCAGTTCTTC TRBJ2-1 TRBD2 many TRBV7-8
CASSKQGDQPQHF TGTGCCAGCAGTAAACAGGGGGATCAGCCCCAGCATTTT TRBJ1-5 TRBD1 many TRBV12-3/TRBV12-4
CASSPYRLAGGGKTQYF TGTGCCAGCAGTCCCTACAGGCTAGCGGGAGGGGGAAAAACGCAGTATTTT TRBJ2-3 TRBD2 many TRBV27
CAIGAGVYEQYF TGTGCCATAGGAGCAGGCGTTTACGAGCAGTACTTC TRBJ2-7 NA many TRBV7-9
CSVLQGSAEAFF TGCAGCGTATTACAGGGGTCGGCTGAAGCTTTCTTT TRBJ1-1 TRBD1 many TRBV29-1
CASSLVEAGTGTDTQYF TGTGCCAGCAGCTTAGTGGAGGCGGGGACGGGCACAGATACGCAGTATTTT TRBJ2-3 NA many TRBV7-9
CASSVEGGYPPDTQYF TGCGCCAGCAGCGTGGAGGGGGGATACCCCCCCGATACGCAGTATTTT TRBJ2-3 NA few TRBV5-1
CASSHRPGDPARTDTQYF TGTGCCAGCAGCCATAGACCCGGGGACCCCGCGCGCACAGATACGCAGTATTTT TRBJ2-3 NA few TRBV7-3
CASSSGQGGNEQFF TGTGCCAGCAGTTCCGGACAAGGGGGCAATGAGCAGTTCTTC TRBJ2-1 NA many TRBV6-2/TRBV6-3
CASSYGWGGRETQYF TGTGCCAGCAGTTACGGCTGGGGGGGTCGAGAGACCCAGTACTTC TRBJ2-5 TRBD2 many TRBV6-5
CASSLRQTLATNEKLFF TGCGCCAGCAGCTTGCGGCAGACTCTTGCAACTAATGAAAAACTGTTTTTT TRBJ1-4 NA many TRBV5-1
CASGPGTLSNQPQHF TGTGCTAGTGGACCTGGGACACTTAGCAATCAGCCCCAGCATTTT TRBJ1-5 NA NA TRBV12-5
CVGSPAGTNMNTEAFF TGTGTCGGCAGCCCGGCCGGGACAAACATGAACACTGAAGCTTTCTTT TRBJ1-1 NA once TRBV3-1
CASSQEREPTDTQYF TGTGCCAGCAGTCAGGAGCGGGAACCCACAGATACGCAGTATTTT TRBJ2-3 TRBD2 NA TRBV6-5
CASSLPGASGANVLTF TGTGCCAGCAGCCTCCCTGGGGCATCTGGGGCCAACGTCCTGACTTTC TRBJ2-6 NA few TRBV7-9
CASSLVGQFNEQFF TGTGCCAGCAGCTTAGTTGGACAGTTTAATGAGCAGTTCTTC TRBJ2-1 NA many TRBV11-2
CASSLRGDSPLHF TGTGCCAGCAGTTTACGGGGGGATTCACCCCTCCACTTT TRBJ1-6 NA many TRBV28
CASSSRGDGQGAFF TGTGCCAGCAGCTCCCGGGGTGACGGGCAGGGAGCGTTCTTT TRBJ1-1 NA many TRBV7-8
CASSLFESRELFF TGCGCCAGCAGCTTGTTCGAAAGCCGGGAGCTGTTTTTT TRBJ2-2 NA few TRBV5-1
CASSPGHSREQYF TGTGCCAGCTCACCAGGGCACTCGAGGGAGCAGTACTTC TRBJ2-7 NA many TRBV18
CASSPLGGPRYEQYF TGTGCCAGTAGCCCACTTGGGGGGCCGAGGTACGAGCAGTACTTC TRBJ2-7 NA NA TRBV19
CASSLLTGQPQHF TGTGCCAGCAGTTTATTAACCGGCCAGCCCCAGCATTTT TRBJ1-5 NA many TRBV27
CASSAAGVADTQYF TGTGCCAGCAGTGCGGCAGGGGTGGCAGATACGCAGTATTTT TRBJ2-3 NA NA TRBV25-1
CSAIPGYGEAFF TGCAGTGCAATCCCCGGGTACGGTGAAGCTTTCTTT TRBJ1-1 NA few TRBV20-1
CSARDPPWTSGRSLETQYF TGCAGTGCTAGAGACCCTCCATGGACTAGCGGGAGGTCACTAGAGACCCAGTACTTC TRBJ2-5 TRBD2 few TRBV20-1